This T cell receptor beta chain stems from a study of T cell responses to AZD1222 COVID-19 vaccine. Study-level background: Both about-4-week and about-12-week second-dose recipients were combined. Findings and caveats of the study: Donors, mostly white British, included more females; clonal diversity was possibly underestimated. Unmutated variant regions are reportedly the target of nearly half of TCRs that are spike-specific. Repertoire sampling occurred only after the peak T cell response.

The count of this clone is one. As yet, its antigen is unknown. Trimming removed 2 bases at V and 4 bases at J, with 11 bases between. The CDR3 runs 14 residues. Germline V CDR1 and CDR2: SNHLY, FYNNEI. Data came from immunoSEQ multiplex PCR; TCRdb stores just in-frame clones and leaves some out. This sample has approximately 99,000 clones, with around 83% found just once. The source of this sequence is an adult in good health. The sequenced sample was peripheral blood, obtained on day 0 of AZD1222 vaccination. The V gene is TRBV2, the J gene TRBJ2-5; D is unclear. The CDR3 loop is CASSELGPGETQYF. In DNA, the CDR3 is TGTGCCAGCAGTGAATTGGGCCCTGGAGAGACCCAGTACTTC. Full variable domain (missing parts from reference TRBV2 and TRBJ2-5): EPEVTQTPSHQVTQMGQEVILRCVPISNHLYFYWYRQILGQKVEFLVSFYNNEISEKSEIFDDQFSVERPDGSNFTLKIRSTKLEDSAMYFCASSELGPGETQYFGPGTRLLVL.